What follows describes a single T cell receptor beta chain. A few counts support this clonotype. Its binding antigen is unknown. No clone much larger than this one lies a single base away; base qualities are absent. There are 12 amino acids in the CDR3, from cysteine to phenylalanine inclusive. The entry retains the CDR3 DNA only, 36 bases that are in frame from base 1. Relative to germline, V is 5 bases shorter and J is 3 bases shorter, with 8 bases between their ends. The germline V gene encodes CDR1 MNHEY and CDR2 SVGAGI. These data originate in a study of T-cell memory formation after mild COVID-19 (dated by TCRdb to the early 2020s). Concerning the study at large: TCR sequence clusters from the two donors were largely donor specific. Two young, previously healthy adult volunteers, one female and one male, were included in the cohort. In a couple of donors, T-cell clones that expanded and contracted after mild COVID-19 were followed by sequencing TCRalpha and TCRbeta repertoires longitudinally. Results the study describes overall, beyond this receptor: Some responding clones were detected in pre-infection memory, suggesting pre-existing cross-reactive memory T cells joined the SARS-CoV-2 response. Clones contracting from day 15 to 85 had balanced CD4/CD8 phenotypes, while a second wave expanding from day 15 to 37 was biased towards CD4+. Only two mild cases were covered in the study, and larger cohorts including severe cases with pre-infection samples were considered necessary. SARS-CoV-2 specificity was not confirmed for the second-wave clones peaking on day 37. Contracting CD4+ clones were found mainly in CM and EM memory subsets, while CD8+ clones were enriched in EMRA.

Ficoll-Paque density gradient centrifugation was the method used to isolate PBMCs. TCRdb names Illumina NovaSeq 6000 as the instrument used. TCRalpha and TCRbeta cDNA libraries were constructed by 5'RACE with constant-segment primers, with sample barcodes and unique molecular identifiers being introduced. Trizol reagent was used to extract RNA from every sample. The libraries were amplified in two PCR steps, and the second step added a second sample barcode and Illumina TruSeq adapters. The libraries were sequenced on an Illumina NovaSeq using 2 x 150 bp paired-end reads. The paper's processing steps were these. Demultiplexing of reads and collapsing into UMI-guided consensus sequences were performed with migec v1.2.7. Using mixcr v2.1.11, UMI consensuses were aligned to TRA and TRB V and J templates and then assembled into clonotypes. Expanded or contracted clonotypes were those called significant by both edgeR and NoisET, with noise models trained on biological replicates. For edgeR calls, a false discovery rate-adjusted p below 0.01 and a log2 fold-change threshold of 1 were applied. As an exploratory analysis of dynamics, max-normalized trajectories of the 1000 most abundant clonotypes were examined with PCA combined with hierarchical clustering. Each responding clone was given a CD4 or CD8 phenotype based on the CD4+ and CD8+ repertoires, which had been sequenced separately. In TCRdb, the public reads were trimmed at Q25 with fastp and aligned with MiXCR, with productive beta chains retained. Under each unique CDR3 protein, matching rows form one entry showing the most common genes and DNA. It is TCRdb's table, rather than the study itself, that gives the V and J calls and clone size. For this sample there are under 200,000 distinct CDR3 sequences; 25% to 40% appear just once. The top ten clones comprise around 11% of the sample.

The receptor comes from an adult woman who had mild COVID-19 (a few samples of this study predate the infection). The sample titles of this study are shuffled in the database, so cell type and time point are left out; the donor was told from shared clones. The receptor chain draws on TRBV6-5 and TRBJ2-7, with the D gene uncertain. Input material: PBMCs or a T cell subset sorted from them (not recorded which). The DNA sequence is TGTGCCAGCAGTCAAGGTATCTACGAGCAGTACTTC. Protein translation: CASSQGIYEQYF.